Listed here are 26 T cell receptor beta chains from one sample, sequenced in a study of cytomegalovirus exposure and HLA in healthy donors (dated by TCRdb to about 2017). Library creation used the immunoSEQ multiplex PCR assay. A mixture of 60 forward primers for TCR Vbeta segments and 13 reverse primers for TCR Jbeta segments was used in the multiplex PCR. TCRdb stores this immuneACCESS table with in-frame sequences only. Part of the clones is absent; in the studies checked, under half of the shortfall reflects unresolved V genes, and no reason is known for the rest. Recorded for this sample are approximately 290,000 clones; 80% of them occurred a single time. Together, the top ten hold roughly 0.31% of the sample. Sequenced sample: PBMCs. Receptors were obtained from a girl under 10 years old in good health and CMV-seronegative.

The CDR3 DNA follows: TGTGCCAGCAGCCCGGGGGGTACGCAGTATTTT. This codes for CASSPGGTQYF. V is TRBV11-1 and J is TRBJ2-3; 7 nucleotides match TRBD2. The germline gives CDR1 SGHAT, CDR2 FQDESV (reference sequence). J gave up 8 bases and V 5 bases, and 1 base lay outside the gene matches. The CDR3 covers 11 residues.

The genes are TRBV7-7 and TRBJ2-5; 8 positions match TRBD1. V lost 5 bases, J lost 1 base, and 6 bases stayed unmatched. This CDR3 comprises 15 residues. Germline CDR1 is SSHAT and CDR2 is FNYEAQ (reference sequence). This chain's CDR3 is CASSLRGTGQETQYF. DNA for the CDR3: TGTGCCAGCAGCCTGAGGGGGACAGGCCAAGAGACCCAGTACTTC. Variable domain in full (rest from reference TRBV7-7 and TRBJ2-5): GAGVSQSPRYKVTKRGQDVTLRCDPISSHATLYWYQQALGQGPEFLTYFNYEAQPDKSGLPSDRFSAERPEGSISTLTIQRTEQRDSAMYRCASSLRGTGQETQYFGPGTRLLVL.

The chain joins TRBV19 to TRBJ1-2; 11 nucleotides match TRBD1. Looked up from germline, CDR1 is LNHDA and CDR2 is SQIVND (reference sequence). The CDR3 loop spans 18 amino acids. V trimming: 2 bases; J trimming: 4 bases; junction bases outside the gene matches: 12. CDR3 protein: CASSILPRTGGGFYGYTF. The DNA of the CDR3 is TGTGCCAGTAGTATATTACCGCGGACAGGGGGCGGATTCTATGGCTACACCTTC.

Concerning this clone itself: The junction and the germline gene differ at one end; a read error may be behind it. This sequence joins TRBV4-2 and TRBJ2-5, with TRBD2 matching 9 bases. The CDR3 contains 17 residues. Per germline, CDR1 LGHNA and CDR2 YNFKEQ. CDR3 sequence reads: CASTQDNWLAGLKTQYF. DNA for the CDR3: TGTGCCAGCACCCAAGATAACTGGCTAGCGGGGCTCAAGACCCAGTACTTC.

This rearrangement joins TRBV2 to TRBJ2-3; no reliable D call. Germline V gives CDR1 SNHLY, CDR2 FYNNEI. V lost 3 bases to trimming and J lost 1 base, with 11 bases between them. The CDR3 extends over 15 amino acids. The CDR3 nucleotides read TGTGCCAGCAGTGATGTAGCAGACCGCACAGATACGCAGTATTTT. It encodes CASSDVADRTDTQYF.

The genes are TRBV6-6 and TRBJ2-4; D possibly corresponds to TRBD1 (6 bases). CDR1 and CDR2 from the germline V gene are MNHNY and SVGAGI (reference sequence). The CDR3 runs 13 residues. V shed 7 bases and J shed 3 bases, with 10 bases lying between them. CDR3 nucleotide sequence: TGTGCCAGCATGAGACAGGACAAAAACATTCAGTACTTC. It translates to CASMRQDKNIQYF.

V and J are TRBV10-2 and TRBJ2-2; TRBD1 aligns across 7 bases. Germline CDR1 and CDR2: WSHSY and SAAADI. Trimming removed 5 bases from V and 3 bases from J; junction bases left unmatched: 6. This CDR3 is built from 15 residues. CDR3: CASSPTGLYTGELFF. The CDR3 region has the DNA TGCGCCAGCAGTCCGACAGGGTTGTACACCGGGGAGCTGTTTTTT.

This chain uses TRBV2 with TRBJ2-3; 11 positions match TRBD1. The V segment lost 6 bases and the J segment 4 bases; nucleotides outside the gene matches: 3. In germline, CDR1 is SNHLY, CDR2 FYNNEI. This CDR3 is 14 amino acids long. The CDR3 nucleotides read TGTGCCAGCAGCAGGACAGGGGGCTCAGATACGCAGTATTTT. Its protein product is CASSRTGGSDTQYF.

The V gene is TRBV5-6, the J gene TRBJ2-1; D is ambiguous. Trimming took off 2 bases at V and 6 bases at J, with 9 bases between the two ends. The germline V gene has CDR1 SGHDT and CDR2 YYEEEE. CDR3 length equals 13 residues. CDR3 sequence (DNA): TGTGCCAGCAGCTTTTCCGTGAGCAATGAGCAGTTCTTC. Translation gives CASSFSVSNEQFF.

The V call is TRBV5-1, the J call TRBJ2-1, with D unclear. CDR1 is SGHRS and CDR2 is YFSETQ in the germline V gene. The CDR3 totals 14 residues. The V end was cut by 0 bases, the J end by 5 bases, with 9 bases between. The CDR3 is CASSLGHPDNEQFF. CDR3 coding DNA: TGCGCCAGCAGCTTGGGCCACCCAGACAATGAGCAGTTCTTC.

The V gene is TRBV9, the J gene TRBJ2-7; 8 nucleotides match TRBD1. CDR3 length equals 13 residues. Per germline, CDR1 SGDLS and CDR2 YYNGEE. The V gene end was trimmed by 5 bases and the J gene end by 7 bases; junction bases not matched to a gene: 8. CDR3 in amino acids: CASSGPGGGEQYF. The CDR3 nucleotides read TGTGCCAGCAGTGGCCCAGGGGGCGGGGAGCAGTACTTC.

The CDR3 nucleotides are TGCGCCAGCAGCTTCCAGGCCGACACTGAAGCTTTCTTT. This gives the protein CASSFQADTEAFF. The genes are TRBV5-1 and TRBJ1-1, with no clear D. Germline V gives CDR1 SGHRS, CDR2 YFSETQ. Trimming removed 2 bases at V and 3 bases at J, with 8 bases between. CDR3 length: 13 amino acids.

The chain has TRBV10-1 and TRBJ2-7; TRBD1 agrees at 7 bases. This CDR3 region has 15 residues. V shed 4 bases, J shed 3 bases, and the junction held 9 bases outside the gene matches. Germline V CDR1 and CDR2: WNHNN, SYGVQD (reference sequence). The CDR3 loop is CASSGNRGELYEQYF. Written as DNA, the CDR3 is TGCGCCAGCAGTGGAAACAGGGGTGAGCTCTACGAGCAGTACTTC.

This clone was seen more than once but under ten times. The genes are TRBV5-8 and TRBJ2-7, with 9 bases fitting TRBD1. The junction had 12 bases not matched to a gene; V was cut back by 2 bases and J by 3 bases. Germline CDR1 and CDR2: SGHTS and YDEGEE. CDR3 length: 17 amino acids. This CDR3 is CASSFTGGFQFFYEQYF. The CDR3 coding sequence is TGTGCCAGCAGCTTTACAGGGGGCTTCCAATTTTTCTACGAGCAGTACTTC.

This CDR3 reads CASRPGQNHQPQHF. The CDR3 bases are TGTGCCAGCAGGCCAGGACAGAACCATCAGCCCCAGCATTTT. V is TRBV28 and J is TRBJ1-5, with a tentative D call TRBD1 (6 bases). CDR3 length: 14 residues. Germline CDR1 reads MDHEN; CDR2 reads SYDVKM. Trimming shortened V by 6 bases and J by 5 bases, and 14 bases separated the two germline ends.

Turning to this clone: One end of the junction varies from germline; a read error may be responsible. The V gene is TRBV10-3, the J gene TRBJ2-7; 8 bases fit TRBD1. The CDR3 is 13 amino acids. Germline CDR1 ENHRY, CDR2 SYGVKD. The chain's CDR3 is CAVRGLGSHEQYF. The CDR3 nucleotides read TGTGCCGTCAGGGGGCTCGGATCACACGAGCAGTACTTC.

This chain uses TRBV27 with TRBJ2-1; TRBD2 matches 7 bases. The CDR3 has 14 amino acids. Germline V lookup: CDR1 MNHEY, CDR2 SMNVEV (reference sequence). J gave up 3 bases and V 6 bases, and 5 bases lay outside the gene matches. CDR3 sequence: CASRGLADYNEQFF. DNA for the CDR3: TGTGCCAGCAGGGGCCTAGCGGACTACAATGAGCAGTTCTTC.

This clone was recorded only once. This sequence joins TRBV11-1 and TRBJ2-1, with 10 bases identical to TRBD2. The CDR3 has 18 residues. V dropped 10 bases and J dropped 9; count of bases not matched to a gene: 24. CDR1 SGHAT and CDR2 FQDESV come from the germline V gene (reference sequence). The CDR3 sequence: CATSRGGGLLAGVGEQFF. The DNA of the CDR3 is TGTGCCACCTCCCGTGGAGGAGGCCTTCTAGCGGGAGTTGGTGAGCAGTTCTTC.

J is TRBJ2-7 and V is TRBV10-3; 9 bases are shared with TRBD2. This CDR3 has 15 residues. Germline loops: CDR1 ENHRY, CDR2 SYGVKD. The junction had 10 bases not matched to a gene; V was cut back by 6 bases and J by 4 bases. The CDR3 spells CAISDLGTSSYEQYF. The CDR3 nucleotides are TGTGCCATCAGCGACCTCGGGACTAGCTCTTACGAGCAGTACTTC.

V is TRBV7-2 and J is TRBJ2-1, with TRBD2 matching 11 bases. Germline CDR1 is SGHTA and CDR2 is FQGNSA. V lost 1 base to trimming and J lost 3 bases; unmatched junction nucleotides: 5. The CDR3 runs 17 residues. The CDR3: CASSLGPTSGIYNEQFF. For the CDR3, the DNA is TGTGCCAGCAGCTTAGGCCCGACTAGCGGGATCTACAATGAGCAGTTCTTC.

The chain carries TRBV4-2 and TRBJ2-7, with TRBD2 matching over 8 bases. Per germline, CDR1 LGHNA and CDR2 YNFKEQ. J gave up 3 bases and V 1 base, and 11 bases lay outside the gene matches. The CDR3 runs to 17 residues. Written as DNA, the CDR3 is TGTGCCAGCAGCCAAGGGGTCAGGCGGGAGGAGGACTACGAGCAGTACTTC. Protein: CASSQGVRREEDYEQYF.

The rearrangement uses TRBV9 and TRBJ2-1; 12 positions agree with TRBD2. Germline V gives CDR1 SGDLS, CDR2 YYNGEE. V was clipped by 0 bases and J by 9 bases; unmatched bases: 4. This CDR3 has 15 residues. CDR3 loop: CASSVGLAGGPEQFF. The CDR3 nucleotides read TGTGCCAGCAGCGTAGGGCTAGCGGGGGGGCCTGAGCAGTTCTTC.

J is TRBJ2-1 and V is TRBV4-1; TRBD1 might be the D (6 bases). The V and J ends lost 0 bases and 6 bases respectively, with 12 bases between them. The CDR3 is 15 residues long. Germline V lookup: CDR1 MGHRA, CDR2 YSYEKL. CDR3 bases: TGCGCCAGCAGCCAAGAGTGGGGGCCCGGCAATGAGCAGTTCTTC. Amino acids: CASSQEWGPGNEQFF.

V is TRBV5-1 and J is TRBJ2-5, with D perhaps TRBD2 (5 bases). Germline values: CDR1 SGHRS, CDR2 YFSETQ. CDR3 length: 13 amino acids. V lost 4 bases, J lost 5 bases, and 12 bases lay in between. CDR3 sequence reads: CASSLTGWETQYF. CDR3 in DNA: TGCGCCAGCAGCCTCACGGGGTGGGAGACCCAGTACTTC.

This clone was counted only a few times. The chain recombines TRBV5-6 with TRBJ2-7, with a possible D match to TRBD2 (5 bases). Germline-derived CDR1 and CDR2 are SGHDT and YYEEEE. The CDR3 runs 14 residues. The V end lost 1 base, the J end lost 0 bases, and 8 bases lay between the germline ends. The CDR3 loop is CASSLWLASYEQYF. DNA for the CDR3: TGTGCCAGCAGCTTGTGGCTAGCCTCCTACGAGCAGTACTTC.

To note about this clone: Within the sample, other DNA sequences also encode this same CDR3. The chain recombines TRBV4-1 with TRBJ2-7; 9 bases are a match to TRBD2. This CDR3 has 15 residues. Germline V gene data show CDR1 as MGHRA and CDR2 as YSYEKL. The J segment lost 1 base and the V segment lost 4 bases, leaving 5 bases of the junction unmatched. The DNA for the CDR3 is TGCGCCAGCAGCCCCAGGGCGGGGGGGTCCTACGAGCAGTACTTC. This encodes CASSPRAGGSYEQYF.